One sample yielded the 12 T cell receptor beta chains listed below, sequenced in a study of blood T cell repertoires in COVID-19. Only in-frame clones appear in the TCRdb table, and some are missing; sequencing was by immunoSEQ multiplex PCR. The sample contains about 59,000 clones, 80% to 90% of which appear only once. Sequences were obtained from peripheral blood. These receptors all stem from a woman at least 80 years old with active COVID-19.

V gene TRBV7-3 combines with J gene TRBJ2-3; possible D gene TRBD2, 6 bases. Trimming took 2 bases from V and 4 from J, leaving 16 bases between them. Germline V lookup: CDR1 SGHTA, CDR2 FQGTGA. This CDR3 contains 16 residues. CDR3 protein: CASSLGTFRVSDTQYF. The CDR3 nucleotides read TGTGCCAGCAGCTTAGGGACTTTCAGGGTCTCAGATACGCAGTATTTT.

The chain has TRBV10-3 and TRBJ1-2; 7 bases are a match to TRBD1. V trimming: 6 bases; J trimming: 6 bases; junction bases outside the gene matches: 7. Germline CDR1 ENHRY, CDR2 SYGVKD. The CDR3 sequence is 13 residues long. The DNA of the CDR3 is TGTGCCATCAGCGCGACAGGGATCGATGGCTACACCTTC. Its protein product is CAISATGIDGYTF.

The rearrangement joins TRBV11-2 to TRBJ2-3, with 10 bases fitting TRBD2. CDR1 and CDR2 from the germline V gene are SGHAT and FQNNGV. The V segment lost 0 bases and the J segment 1 base; nucleotides outside the gene matches: 1. The CDR3 sequence is 16 residues long. The CDR3 protein is CASSLDLAGGTDTQYF. The CDR3 bases are TGTGCCAGCAGCTTAGATCTAGCGGGGGGCACAGATACGCAGTATTTT.

This clone appeared a single time. This chain connects TRBV2 to TRBJ1-1; 7 bases line up with TRBD1. The CDR3 has 14 amino acids. CDR1 is SNHLY, CDR2 FYNNEI, per germline. The V gene end was trimmed by 5 bases and the J gene end by 5 bases; junction bases not matched to a gene: 8. The CDR3 reads CASSKQGLRTEAFF. CDR3 coding DNA: TGTGCCAGCAGTAAACAGGGGTTACGAACTGAAGCTTTCTTT.

Note on this clone: Relative to the germline gene, one junction end is altered; a read error may explain this. The chain combines TRBV2 with TRBJ1-3, with a weak D call TRBD1 (5 bases). This CDR3 region has 14 residues. Germline assignment: CDR1 SNHLY and CDR2 FYNNEI. The CDR3 DNA reads TGTGCCAGCAGGGAAGACAGCTCTGGAAACACCATATATTTT. The encoded protein is CASREDSSGNTIYF.

The chain recombines TRBV27 with TRBJ2-1; a weak D match, TRBD1 (6 bases). V was clipped by 0 bases and J by 4 bases, with 13 bases between them. This CDR3 has 16 residues. The germline CDR1 and CDR2 sequences are MNHEY and SMNVEV (reference sequence). The CDR3 sequence is CASSLSATGFYNEQFF. Written as DNA, the CDR3 is TGTGCCAGCAGTTTATCAGCGACAGGTTTTTACAATGAGCAGTTCTTC.

The chain joins TRBV27 to TRBJ2-3; D not certain. The CDR3 runs to 13 residues. Germline CDR1 is MNHEY and CDR2 is SMNVEV (reference sequence). The V end was cut by 6 bases, the J end by 8 bases, with 15 bases between. CDR3 sequence: CASSQRGAPTQYF. CDR3 nucleotides: TGTGCCAGCAGCCAAAGAGGAGCTCCTACGCAGTATTTT.

The chain employs TRBV5-4 and TRBJ2-1, with 9 bases lining up with TRBD1. Trimming at V came to 4 bases and at J to 8 bases, leaving 7 bases not matched to a gene. CDR3 length: 14 residues. The germline V gene has CDR1 SGHNT and CDR2 YYREEE (reference sequence). CDR3 sequence reads: CASSPRDRDHEQFF. The CDR3 DNA reads TGTGCCAGCAGCCCACGGGACAGGGACCATGAGCAGTTCTTC.

The chain uses TRBV6-2 or TRBV6-3 and TRBJ1-2, with a possible D match to TRBD1 (5 bases). Trimming pared 6 bases from V and 4 bases from J, leaving 18 bases between. The CDR3 is made up of 15 amino acids. Germline CDR1 and CDR2: MNHEY and SVGEGT. CDR3 DNA: TGTGCCAGCAGCTCCCCATATCAGGGTAGCTATGGCTACACCTTC. This gives the protein CASSSPYQGSYGYTF.

This chain uses TRBV5-1 with TRBJ1-1; no clear D. CDR3 length: 17 amino acids. The V gene lost 0 bases and the J gene lost 5 bases, with 20 bases spanning the gap. Germline CDR1 reads SGHRS; CDR2 reads YFSETQ. DNA of the CDR3: TGCGCCAGCAGCTTGGCCGTTTTGGAGAGTTCGGGGACTGAAGCTTTCTTT. It encodes CASSLAVLESSGTEAFF.

The chain employs TRBV7-2 and TRBJ2-5; perhaps TRBD2 as D (5 bases). V was clipped by 5 bases and J by 4 bases, with 14 bases between them. Per germline, CDR1 SGHTA and CDR2 FQGNSA. The CDR3 is 14 residues long. The CDR3 bases are TGTGCCAGCAGCCTTTCGAGGGCGGGAGAGACCCAGTACTTC. As protein: CASSLSRAGETQYF.

The V gene is TRBV24-1, the J gene TRBJ1-5; D unclear. Germline loops: CDR1 KGHDR, CDR2 SFDVKD. The CDR3 spans 13 residues. Between the trimmed V and J ends, which lost 7 bases and 5 bases, there was a span of 11 bases. The CDR3 spells CATRDKEYQPQHF. CDR3 nucleotide sequence: TGTGCCACCAGGGATAAGGAGTATCAGCCCCAGCATTTT.